The 13 T cell receptor beta chains below all came from one sample that was sequenced in a study of OX40 agonist ivuxolimab in advanced cancers. Sequenced by immunoSEQ multiplex PCR; TCRdb stores in-frame clones only, minus some. The sample holds around 50,000 clones; around four fifths are singletons and the top ten take 0.75%. The material sequenced was CD4+ or CD8+ T cells sorted from blood, taken in a trial of the OX40 agonist ivuxolimab. These receptors were taken from an adult with an advanced solid tumor such as melanoma, head and neck, liver or kidney cancer.

The rearrangement links TRBV10-1 to TRBJ1-2, with a possible D match to TRBD1 (5 bases). The V end lost 2 bases, the J end lost 8 bases, and 24 bases lay between the germline ends. The CDR3 has 17 residues. CDR1 WNHNN and CDR2 SYGVQD come from the germline V gene (reference sequence). CDR3 in amino acids: CASSEPKGANKIRGYTF. The CDR3 DNA is TGCGCCAGCAGTGAGCCGAAAGGGGCGAACAAAATACGGGGCTACACCTTC.

This clone has just a few counts. The V gene is TRBV7-9, the J gene TRBJ1-5; D gene unclear. V was trimmed by 2 bases and J by 1 base, leaving 6 bases between them. Per germline, CDR1 SEHNR and CDR2 FQNEAQ (reference sequence). There are 14 residues in the CDR3. This CDR3 is CASSLLGSNQPQHF. CDR3 sequence (DNA): TGTGCCAGCAGCTTACTCGGGAGCAATCAGCCCCAGCATTTT.

This chain uses TRBV10-3 with TRBJ2-7, with D maybe TRBD1 (6 bases). Germline V gives CDR1 ENHRY, CDR2 SYGVKD. There are 14 residues in the CDR3. Trimming stripped 6 bases from V and 2 bases from J, with 14 bases between. This CDR3 reads CAIRDRSLTYEQYF. The CDR3 DNA is TGTGCCATCAGGGACAGAAGCTTGACCTACGAGCAGTACTTC.

The chain recombines TRBV7-9 with TRBJ1-2; D is ambiguous. CDR1 SEHNR and CDR2 FQNEAQ come from the germline V gene (reference sequence). Trimming shortened V by 3 bases and J by 4 bases, and 12 bases separated the two germline ends. The CDR3 has 14 residues. CDR3 amino acids: CASSFPATTYGYTF. As DNA, the CDR3 is TGTGCCAGCAGCTTCCCCGCGACAACCTATGGCTACACCTTC. Variable domain in full (rest from reference TRBV7-9 and TRBJ1-2): DTGVSQNPRHKITKRGQNVTFRCDPISEHNRLYWYRQTLGQGPEFLTYFQNEAQLEKSRLLSDRFSAERPKGSFSTLEIQRTEQGDSAMYLCASSFPATTYGYTFGSGTRLTVV.

This rearrangement joins TRBV11-3 to TRBJ1-5; 8 bases are shared with TRBD1. Trimming removed 8 bases from V and 3 bases from J; junction bases left unmatched: 3. Germline CDR1 is SGHNT and CDR2 is YENEEA. CDR3 length: 13 residues. The CDR3 here is CASGQGPNQPQHF. CDR3 sequence (DNA): TGTGCCAGCGGACAGGGTCCCAATCAGCCCCAGCATTTT.

V is TRBV4-2 and J is TRBJ1-3; TRBD1 is a possible D gene (6 bases). The CDR3 loop spans 18 amino acids. V lost 0 bases and J lost 0, with 15 bases in between. In germline, CDR1 is LGHNA, CDR2 YNFKEQ. CDR3 in DNA: TGTGCCAGCAGCCAAGAGGGAGGGGGATTAGGCTCTGGAAACACCATATATTTT. Amino acid sequence: CASSQEGGGLGSGNTIYF.

The chain links TRBV27 to TRBJ1-5; 10 positions agree with TRBD1. The ends lost 6 bases at V and 6 bases at J; junction bases unmatched: 11. In germline, CDR1 is MNHEY, CDR2 SMNVEV (reference sequence). This CDR3 has 16 residues. CDR3 DNA: TGTGCCAGCAGACCAACCAGCGGGACAGGGGTTCAGCCCCAGCATTTT. This sequence encodes CASRPTSGTGVQPQHF.

V usage is TRBV7-9 and J usage is TRBJ1-5, with 7 bases matching TRBD1. V was clipped by 5 bases and J by 3 bases; unmatched bases: 4. The CDR3 is 14 residues long. In germline, CDR1 is SEHNR, CDR2 FQNEAQ (reference sequence). CDR3 nucleotides: TGTGCCAGCAGCCGTGACAGGGACAATCAGCCCCAGCATTTT. This codes for CASSRDRDNQPQHF. Full variable domain (missing parts from reference TRBV7-9 and TRBJ1-5): DTGVSQNPRHKITKRGQNVTFRCDPISEHNRLYWYRQTLGQGPEFLTYFQNEAQLEKSRLLSDRFSAERPKGSFSTLEIQRTEQGDSAMYLCASSRDRDNQPQHFGDGTRLSIL.

The chain is built from TRBV6-5 and TRBJ1-3; D is uncertain. CDR1 and CDR2 (germline): MNHEY, SVGAGI. The ends were cut back, 7 bases at V and 1 base at J, with 5 bases in the middle. The CDR3 runs 12 residues. Here the CDR3 DNA reads TGTGCCAGCACATCTTCTGGAAACACCATATATTTT. This translates into CASTSSGNTIYF.

The chain links TRBV11-2 to TRBJ1-1; possibly TRBD1 for D (5 bases). CDR1 and CDR2 from the germline V gene are SGHAT and FQNNGV. V lost 6 bases, J lost 0 bases, and 14 bases lay in between. CDR3 size: 15 residues. CDR3 bases: TGTGCCAGCAGTCAAGGGCGGGGCATGAACACTGAAGCTTTCTTT. As protein: CASSQGRGMNTEAFF.

J is TRBJ1-1 and V is TRBV7-9; TRBD1 aligns across 9 bases. V was pared by 1 base and J by 4 bases, with 1 base of the junction left unmatched. CDR3 size: 14 residues. From germline, CDR1 is SEHNR and CDR2 FQNEAQ (reference sequence). Written as DNA, the CDR3 is TGTGCCAGCAGCTTAGAACAGGGGGCCACTGAAGCTTTCTTT. This encodes CASSLEQGATEAFF.

The chain carries TRBV2 and TRBJ2-5; TRBD1 might be the D (5 bases). Trimming stripped 6 bases from V and 5 bases from J, with 16 bases between. CDR1 and CDR2 (germline): SNHLY, FYNNEI. This CDR3 has 14 residues. CDR3 region: CASSQTAVRETQYF. In DNA form, the CDR3 reads TGTGCCAGCAGCCAGACAGCAGTACGGGAGACCCAGTACTTC.

The rearrangement joins TRBV18 to TRBJ2-2; 8 nucleotides agree with TRBD2. Germline CDR1 reads KGHSH; CDR2 reads LQKENI. The CDR3 runs to 17 residues. With V trimmed by 8 bases and J by 1 base, 12 bases remained unmatched. CDR3 DNA: TGTGCCAGCGCCCGGGCCGGGGGGGCTATGAACACCGGGGAGCTGTTTTTT. Its protein product is CASARAGGAMNTGELFF.